These 15 T cell receptor beta chains came from one sample sequenced in a study of blood T cell repertoires in COVID-19. Method: immunoSEQ multiplex PCR; TCRdb's copy keeps in-frame clones and lacks some. The table shows 120,000 or so clones, with approximately 79% occurring only once. Sequencing used peripheral blood. These receptors came from a man between 50 and 59 years old with acute or convalescent COVID-19.

This clone appeared a few times. The chain couples TRBV9 to TRBJ2-3, with D tentatively TRBD2 (5 bases). V was clipped by 4 bases and J by 0 bases, with 9 bases between them. There are 14 residues in the CDR3. Per the germline V gene, CDR1 is SGDLS and CDR2 is YYNGEE. The CDR3 loop reads CASSKRTSTDTQYF. The CDR3 DNA reads TGTGCCAGCAGCAAGAGGACTAGCACAGATACGCAGTATTTT.

J is TRBJ1-6 and V is TRBV6-5; 8 bases agree with TRBD1. After removal of 6 bases from V and 11 bases from J, the junction contained 6 bases not matched to a gene. Germline V gene sequence: CDR1 MNHEY, CDR2 SVGAGI. This CDR3 is built from 13 residues. Here the CDR3 DNA reads TGTGCCAGCAGCGGGACAGGCGACGCACCCCTCCACTTT. It is translated as CASSGTGDAPLHF.

The chain recombines TRBV7-3 with TRBJ2-4, with TRBD1 as a possible D gene (6 bases). The CDR3 covers 14 residues. The germline V gene has CDR1 SGHTA and CDR2 FQGTGA. Trimming took 4 bases from V and 6 from J, leaving 13 bases between them. CDR3 sequence (DNA): TGTGCCAGCAGCTCACAGGGCGGCGCAAACATTCAGTACTTC. Translating gives CASSSQGGANIQYF.

In its sample, this clone was seen once. The chain employs TRBV3-1 (or the pseudogene TRBV3-2) and TRBJ2-7; D gene uncertain. There are 13 residues in the CDR3. V was pared by 4 bases and J by 2 bases, with 9 bases between. In germline, CDR1 is LGHDT, CDR2 YNNKEL (reference sequence). The CDR3, as DNA: TGTGCCAGCAGCCTCCTATTAGCCTACGAGCAGTACTTC. Protein product: CASSLLLAYEQYF.

The rearrangement uses TRBV19 and TRBJ2-7; 7 nucleotides agree with TRBD1. V gave up 4 bases and J gave up 7 bases; unmatched junction bases: 10. CDR1 and CDR2 from the germline V gene are LNHDA and SQIVND (reference sequence). CDR3 length: 14 residues. The CDR3 sequence is CASSTPGTDTEQYF. CDR3 sequence (DNA): TGTGCCAGTAGTACTCCCGGGACAGACACTGAGCAGTACTTC.

This clone occurred once. The chain carries TRBV27 and TRBJ2-7; 7 nucleotides line up with TRBD2. CDR3 length: 16 amino acids. Germline V CDR1 and CDR2: MNHEY, SMNVEV (reference sequence). Losses at the gene ends were 5 bases for V and 3 bases for J; bases not matched to a gene: 13. The CDR3 is CASSPSSGTKGYEQYF. In DNA form, the CDR3 reads TGTGCCAGCAGTCCCAGCTCGGGGACTAAAGGCTACGAGCAGTACTTC.

The chain is built from TRBV19 and TRBJ1-5, with D possibly matching TRBD1 (6 bases). The V gene lost 0 bases and the J gene lost 7 bases, with 10 bases spanning the gap. The CDR3 loop spans 14 amino acids. CDR1 and CDR2 (germline): LNHDA, SQIVND (reference sequence). CDR3 sequence reads: CASSIDRGRQPQHF. CDR3 sequence (DNA): TGTGCCAGTAGTATAGACAGGGGTCGACAGCCCCAGCATTTT.

The rearrangement uses TRBV10-3 and TRBJ1-2, with a possible D match to TRBD1 (6 bases). Trimming took 6 bases from V and 1 from J, leaving 15 bases between them. The CDR3 covers 15 residues. Germline V CDR1 and CDR2: ENHRY, SYGVKD. The CDR3 region has the DNA TGTGCCATCAGCAACAACAGGGATCGTAACTATGGCTACACCTTC. Encoded protein: CAISNNRDRNYGYTF.

This clone occurred a few times. The chain joins TRBV29-1 to TRBJ2-1; 10 bases match TRBD1. Per the germline V gene, CDR1 is SQVTM and CDR2 is ANQGSEA. With V trimmed by 6 bases and J by 6 bases, 20 bases remained unmatched. The length of the CDR3 is 18 residues. The CDR3 DNA reads TGCAGCGTGCGAGGTGGGACAGGGGTATACTCTCTCTCCAATGAGCAGTTCTTC. Its protein is CSVRGGTGVYSLSNEQFF.

This chain joins TRBV4-1 and TRBJ1-4; D might be TRBD1 (5 bases). Per germline, CDR1 MGHRA and CDR2 YSYEKL. The V end was cut by 2 bases, the J end by 8 bases, with 18 bases between. The CDR3 is 16 residues long. CDR3: CASSQPLSGYREKLFF. DNA of the CDR3: TGCGCCAGCAGCCAACCCCTCTCAGGGTACAGGGAAAAACTGTTTTTT.

There are a few counts of this clone. This chain joins TRBV18 and TRBJ2-7; D is ambiguous. From germline, CDR1 is KGHSH and CDR2 LQKENI. The CDR3 is made up of 14 amino acids. V shed 4 bases and J shed 3 bases, with 13 bases lying between them. CDR3: CASSRQDTDYEQYF. The CDR3 DNA sequence: TGTGCCAGCTCACGACAAGACACAGACTACGAGCAGTACTTC. The full variable domain, with the rest looked up from reference TRBV18 and TRBJ2-7, is NAGVMQNPRHLVRRRGQEARLRCSPMKGHSHVYWYRQLPEEGLKFMVYLQKENIIDESGMPKERFSAEFPKEGPSILRIQQVVRGDSAAYFCASSRQDTDYEQYFGPGTRLTVT.

V and J are TRBV4-1 and TRBJ2-7, with 12 bases aligning to TRBD2. Germline CDR1 MGHRA, CDR2 YSYEKL. This CDR3 has 17 residues. J gave up 4 bases and V 1 base, and 8 bases lay outside the gene matches. Here the CDR3 reads CASSQGPRLAGEYEQYF. DNA for the CDR3: TGCGCCAGCAGCCAAGGTCCCCGACTAGCGGGAGAATACGAGCAGTACTTC.

This clone was counted once. The chain joins TRBV13 to TRBJ1-1; D is unresolved. Per the germline V gene, CDR1 is PRHDT and CDR2 is FYEKMQ (reference sequence). V gave up 6 bases and J gave up 4 bases, with 21 bases separating them. This CDR3 region has 16 residues. The CDR3 here is CASSLWSWSGSTEAFF. The CDR3 DNA reads TGTGCCAGCAGTTTATGGTCCTGGAGTGGGAGCACTGAAGCTTTCTTT.

This sequence joins TRBV21-1 and TRBJ2-7; the listed D gene, TRBD2, was not tested against the DNA. TRBV21-1 is deemed a pseudogene. This CDR3 comprises 17 residues. The DNA for the CDR3 is TGTGCCAGCAGCAAGCGCCGACTAGCGGGAGTGCCCTACGAGCAGTACTTC. Its translation: CASSKRRLAGVPYEQYF.

V and J are TRBV3-1 (or the pseudogene TRBV3-2) and TRBJ1-1; 9 bases match TRBD1. V shed 4 bases and J 5 bases; nucleotides not matched to a gene: 5. This CDR3 contains 14 residues. Germline V gene data show CDR1 as LGHDT and CDR2 as YNNKEL (reference sequence). The CDR3 bases are TGTGCCAGCAGCCGGGACAGGGAAAGGACTGAAGCTTTCTTT. It codes for CASSRDRERTEAFF.